This entry is about one TCR beta chain. Its antigen is still unknown. The data were obtained in a study of cytomegalovirus exposure and HLA in healthy donors. Method: immunoSEQ multiplex PCR; TCRdb's copy keeps in-frame clones and lacks some. The sample contains roughly 56,000 clones, around 90% of which appear only once. Findings and limits, study-wide: As confirmed in vitro, a few CMV-associated chains were specific for CMV antigens. According to a later analysis, TCR clusters from the first cohort tended to co-occur in the 110 or so validation repertoires.

Germline V lookup: CDR1 SGHDT, CDR2 YYEEEE. This CDR3 has 15 amino acids. V dropped 3 bases and J dropped 8; count of bases not matched to a gene: 7. The chain couples TRBV5-6 to TRBJ2-1, with TRBD2 matching over 11 bases. This receptor was obtained from a woman aged 25 to 39 in good health and CMV-seronegative. Sample: PBMCs. Here the CDR3 DNA reads TGTGCCAGCAGCTCAATAGCGGGAGGGGGGTATGAGCAGTTCTTC. This translates into CASSSIAGGGYEQFF.